This T cell receptor (beta chain) derives from a study of blood T cell repertoires in COVID-19. Whole-study context: Researchers got acute and convalescent COVID-19 samples from the United States, Italy and Spain.

A remark on this clone: Other DNA sequences in the same sample also yield this CDR3.

Living in about 25 US areas, the participants were between roughly 18 and 90 years of age. Donors of Cohort 3 who recovered were those that had two negative PCRs, clearance, or symptom resolution. Here immunoSEQ multiplex PCR was the method, and the copy in TCRdb shows in-frame clones only, minus some. The repertoire includes 490,000 or so clones, approximately 86% of them detected once, and around 7.9% sits in the top ten. Trimming removed 0 bases from V and 5 bases from J, with 4 bases in between. This CDR3 has 12 residues. Germline V gene data show CDR1 as LGHDT and CDR2 as YNNKEL (reference sequence).

Sequencing used PBMCs or T cells enriched from blood (not recorded which). The receptor was isolated from a woman aged 60 to 75 who had recovered from COVID-19. This chain uses TRBV3-1 (or the pseudogene TRBV3-2) with TRBJ2-5; D is ambiguous. The CDR3 here is CASSQDRETQYF. CDR3 in DNA: TGTGCCAGCAGCCAAGATCGGGAGACCCAGTACTTC.